This T cell receptor (beta chain) was obtained from a study of T-cell reconstitution after alpha-beta-depleted transplantation in children. General study findings and limits: Reportedly, alpha-beta T cells present about two months post-transplant originated from several hundred expanded clones of graft origin. One year post-transplant, T-cell counts and diversity were largely derived from T cells produced anew. Some patients' high day-60 TCRbeta diversity was traced to surviving recipient T cells and thymic progenitors.

Preparation of the TCRbeta library used unique molecular identifiers. Via MiXCR, TCRdb re-called the PCR reads, giving one row per CDR3 protein. The profile covers roughly 500,000 distinct CDR3 sequences, with roughly a tenth appearing a single time and roughly 2% taken by the ten largest. V lost 0 bases and J 0 bases, leaving 9 bases between the germline ends. Germline V gives CDR1 SGHVS, CDR2 FNYEAQ. This CDR3 has 16 amino acids. At least ten counts were recorded for this clonotype. Its target is not known. The sequenced sample was PBMCs, obtained before TCRalphabeta/CD19-depleted stem cell transplant. The rearrangement links TRBV7-6 to TRBJ2-1; TRBD1 might be the D (5 bases). The receptor was isolated from a child under 10 years old with inherited bone marrow failure, due to receive a stem cell transplant. The CDR3 sequence: CASSLAGGASYNEQFF. CDR3 DNA sequence: TGTGCCAGCAGCTTAGCAGGTGGGGCCTCCTACAATGAGCAGTTCTTC.